This T cell receptor beta chain derives from a study of T-cell reconstitution after alpha-beta-depleted transplantation in children. This clonotype was counted a few times. Unique molecular identifiers featured in how the TCRbeta library was prepared. Each CDR3 protein gets one entry after TCRdb re-called the PCR reads with MiXCR. The profile covers about 500,000 distinct CDR3 sequences, with approximately 29% appearing a single time and 2% to 3% taken by the ten largest. This CDR3 contains 16 residues. J lost 8 bases, V lost 9 bases, and 19 bases had no gene match. Germline values: CDR1 MNHNS, CDR2 SASEGT.

This clonotype originated in a human donor who donated a stem cell graft to a child with aplastic anemia. The sample consisted of PBMCs from the stem cell graft donor, taken from the stem cell graft. The chain carries TRBV6-1 and TRBJ2-1, with 7 nucleotides matching TRBD2. The CDR3 loop reads CASRLDERTRGDEQFF. The CDR3 coding sequence is TGTGCCAGTCGACTAGACGAACGGACTAGGGGAGATGAGCAGTTCTTC.